The clone carrying this TCR beta chain was seen repeatedly, ten times or more. Its antigen is unidentified. The entry originates in a study of T cells in Graves' hyperthyroidism and ophthalmopathy. Amplification yielded TCR beta CDR3 regions, with RNA transcripts as the source. RT-PCR in the first round (using the HTBI primer set) targeted the TCR CDR3. Each CDR3 protein is one row after TCRdb ran MiXCR on the multiplex PCR reads. The sample consists of about 740,000 distinct CDR3 sequences, around 15% of them appearing once. Overall study results and limits: From stable hyperthyroidism, ophthalmopathy was separated by a 13 V-J model.

Investigators excluded patients with uncontrolled infection, other autoimmune disease, pregnancy or lactation. V was shortened by 5 bases and J by 4 bases, with 17 bases between the two germline ends. CDR3 size: 15 residues. Germline V gene sequence: CDR1 SEHNR, CDR2 FQNEAQ (reference sequence). Input material: blood. The chain combines TRBV7-9 with TRBJ2-5; D is possibly TRBD1 or TRBD2 (5 bases each). This clonotype was sampled from a woman younger than 35 with Graves' hyperthyroidism. In DNA, the CDR3 is TGTGCCAGCAGCCCCCGACGGAGAGGGGCAGAGACCCAGTACTTC. Translated: CASSPRRRGAETQYF.